This paragraph covers one T cell receptor (beta chain) sequence. It has no known antigen specificity. Base qualities are not at hand, and no much larger clone is one base apart. The sample belongs to a study of CD8+ T cells in alopecia areata (dated by TCRdb to the late 2010s). About the investigation overall: The treated patients, all with moderate-to-severe alopecia areata, were enrolled in an open-label pilot trial of oral tofacitinib given at 5 to 10 mg twice daily. Tofacitinib was administered for 6 to 18 months, and 6 months of follow-up off drug were then conducted to assess delayed response and recurrence. For the treated patients, the SALT score, which quantifies what percentage of scalp surface area is affected, served as the measure of disease severity. High-throughput TCRbeta sequencing was used to examine T cell clonal expansion in alopecia areata in both the C3H/HeJ mouse model and human patients. In humans, TCRbeta sequencing was performed on scalp tissue and on sorted CD4+ and CD8+ peripheral blood T cells from healthy controls and from patients with patchy or totalis/universalis alopecia areata. Patients on tofacitinib were biopsied at baseline and after 4 and 24 weeks of treatment, and several of the patients also had a later scalp biopsy. Scalp clonality was compared across normal scalp (n=4), patchy alopecia areata scalp (n=8), and alopecia totalis/universalis scalp (n=8). RNA came from the PAXgene miRNA kit for fixed scalp, the miRNeasy kit for PBMCs, and the RNeasy kit for mouse skin. Amplification of TCRbeta CDR3 regions was done by immunoSEQ multiplex PCR using 35 Vbeta forward primers and 13 Jbeta reverse primers. The investigation overall reported the following: Compared with normal scalp, lesional scalp had higher clonality and more expanded CD8+ clones, particularly in alopecia totalis/universalis, a pattern that suggests antigenic drive. Scalp clonality and the number of expanded CD8+ clones among the top 100 scalp clones were significantly decreased by tofacitinib. Shared TCR sequences between patients were less evident than in mice, which may be partly attributable to HLA diversity in the patient population. The treated cohort was small, with a single nonresponder, so links between baseline CD8+ expansion and response need larger studies. Resident alphabeta T cells in normal human skin are also sequenced, complicating scalp TCR repertoire analysis, unlike mouse skin dominated by gammadelta T cells. During tofacitinib treatment, many expanded lesional clones stuck around in both scalp and blood, and this persistence may partly explain why relapse happens after treatment is stopped.

Receptor libraries were prepared by the immunoSEQ multiplex PCR assay. To provide template for TCR sequencing, every sample had RNA extracted and reverse transcribed into cDNA. SuperScript III was used to make first-strand cDNA, primed with a 2:1 mix of oligo-dT and random hexamers. A synthetic immune receptor repertoire was used to measure amplification bias, and any remaining bias was corrected computationally. The study's own analysis went as follows. Raw reads were preprocessed for error removal, and CDR3 was defined according to IMGT conventions as running from the conserved cysteine to phenylalanine. To get clonality, Shannon entropy was normalized by log2 of the number of productive unique TCRs and the result was subtracted from 1. Whether each scalp clone was CD4 or CD8 was inferred by checking scalp TCRbeta sequences against the CD4 and CD8 repertoires from sorted blood. The table comes from immuneACCESS by way of TCRdb, which keeps in-frame sequences with V and J called. Part of the clones is missing from these tables; in studies checked, under half for an unresolved V gene and the rest for unknown reasons. D and trimming come from the DNA, and the V and J calls and clone size come from that table. The table for this sample lists 150,000 to 200,000 clones; roughly 60% of them were counted only once. Jointly, the top ten make up 1% of the sample.

In the paper's terms, the time point label means: 20 to 30 weeks on oral tofacitinib. Per the publication, the treatment or condition label means: oral pan-JAK inhibitor, 5-10 mg twice daily. Lesional scalp punch biopsies and peripheral blood were collected from alopecia areata patients. PBMCs were isolated by density centrifugation and stained for CD3, CD4 and CD8, and CD4+ and CD8+ T cells were sorted on a FACSAria. The CDR3 starts with the cysteine, ends with the phenylalanine, and has 12 residues. The CDR3 DNA has 36 bases and is translated from base 1. The germline V gene encodes CDR1 SGHTA and CDR2 FQGNSA. Between the V and J ends, shortened by 4 bases and 4 bases respectively, the junction contains 6 bases.

The sequence was obtained from a human donor with alopecia areata. The source material was CD4+ T cells sorted from blood, sampled at week 24, from a patient treated with tofacitinib. The rearrangement joined TRBV7-2 to TRBJ2-3; TRBD2 is possibly the D segment (5 matching bases). Here is the DNA: TGTGCCAGCAGCTCGAGGGCAGATACGCAGTATTTT. This sequence encodes CASSSRADTQYF. The full variable domain, completed from the reference TRBV7-2 and TRBJ2-3 proteins outside the CDR3, reads GAGVSQSPSNKVTEKGKDVELRCDPISGHTALYWYRQSLGQGLEFLIYFQGNSAPDKSGLPSDRFSAERTGGSVSTLTIQRTQQEDSAVYLCASSSRADTQYFGPGTRLTVL.